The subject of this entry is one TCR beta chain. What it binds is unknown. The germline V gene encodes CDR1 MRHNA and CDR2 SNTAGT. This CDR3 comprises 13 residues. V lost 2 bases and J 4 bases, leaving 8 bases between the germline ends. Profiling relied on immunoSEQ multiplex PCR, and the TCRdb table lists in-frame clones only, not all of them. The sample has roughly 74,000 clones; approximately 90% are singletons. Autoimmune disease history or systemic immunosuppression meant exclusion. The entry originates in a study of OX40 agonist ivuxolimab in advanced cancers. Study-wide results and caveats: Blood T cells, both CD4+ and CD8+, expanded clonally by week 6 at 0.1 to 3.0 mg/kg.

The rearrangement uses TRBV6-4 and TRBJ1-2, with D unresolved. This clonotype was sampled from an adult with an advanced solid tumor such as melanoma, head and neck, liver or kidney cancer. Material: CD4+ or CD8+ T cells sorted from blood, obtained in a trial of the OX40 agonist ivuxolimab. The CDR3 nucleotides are TGTGCCAGCAGTGACGCAGGAGGCTATGGCTACACCTTC. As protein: CASSDAGGYGYTF.